This TCR beta chain was sequenced in a study of naive and memory T cell subsets. Alpha and beta libraries were amplified separately from the second PCR onward. Cells stained for CD3, CD4, CD8, CD45RA and CD27 were sorted into four subsets. Two oligonucleotides, mixed equimolar, formed the beta constant-region primer covering TRBC1 and TRBC2. TCRdb independently ran MiXCR on the UMI-ligation and nested PCR reads; one entry per CDR3 protein. The table has 81,000 or so distinct CDR3 sequences, over 7% seen once. In its sample, this clonotype was seen many times. Sequenced material: central memory CD4+ T cells from blood. The source of this sequence is a human donor in good health.

The CDR3 sequence is CASSLGYTGGSPLHF. CDR3 DNA sequence: TGTGCCAGCAGCTTAGGGTACACAGGGGGTTCACCCCTCCACTTT. The chain is built from TRBV7-2 and TRBJ1-6, with 8 nucleotides matching TRBD1. CDR1 and CDR2 from the germline V gene are SGHTA and FQGNSA. Trimming cost V 1 base and J 9 bases; bases outside gene matches: 5. There are 15 residues in the CDR3.